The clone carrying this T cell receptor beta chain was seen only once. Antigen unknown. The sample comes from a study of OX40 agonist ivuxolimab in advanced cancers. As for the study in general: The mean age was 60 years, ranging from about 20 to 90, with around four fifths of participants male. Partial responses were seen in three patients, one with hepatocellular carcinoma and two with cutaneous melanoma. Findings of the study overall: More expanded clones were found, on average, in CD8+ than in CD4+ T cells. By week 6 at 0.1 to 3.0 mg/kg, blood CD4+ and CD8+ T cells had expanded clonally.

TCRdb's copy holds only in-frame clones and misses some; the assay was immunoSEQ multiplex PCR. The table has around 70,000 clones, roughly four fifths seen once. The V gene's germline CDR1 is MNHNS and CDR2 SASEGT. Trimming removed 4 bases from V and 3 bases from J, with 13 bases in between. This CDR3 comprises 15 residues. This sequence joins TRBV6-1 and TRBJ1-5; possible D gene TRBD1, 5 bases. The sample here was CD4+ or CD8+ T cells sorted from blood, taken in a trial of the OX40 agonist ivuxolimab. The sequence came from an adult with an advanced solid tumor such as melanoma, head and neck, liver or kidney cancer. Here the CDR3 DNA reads TGTGCCAGCAGTGCCGGGACGGATTCCAATCAGCCCCAGCATTTT. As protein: CASSAGTDSNQPQHF.